The subject of this entry is one T cell receptor (beta chain). As yet, its antigen is unknown. Amplification of TCR beta CDR3 regions used RNA as the template. The TCR CDR3 first-round RT-PCR relied on the HTBI primer set. Using its own MiXCR run on the multiplex PCR reads, TCRdb lists one record per CDR3 protein. The sample lists some 720,000 distinct CDR3 sequences, roughly 15% occurring once. Patients were excluded for uncontrolled infection, other autoimmune disease, pregnancy or lactation. This sample stems from a study of T cells in Graves' hyperthyroidism and ophthalmopathy. Whole-study findings and limits: Most thyroid-expanded clonotypes above 0.001 were also found in blood.

In germline, CDR1 is MNHEY, CDR2 SMNVEV (reference sequence). There are 12 residues in the CDR3. Losses at the gene ends were 8 bases for V and 9 bases for J; bases not matched to a gene: 7. The sequence derives from a man younger than 35 with Graves' hyperthyroidism. The rearrangement links TRBV27 to TRBJ2-1, with 7 bases identical to TRBD1. The specimen sequenced was blood. CDR3 DNA sequence: TGTGCCAGCGCATCGACAGGGATTGAGCAGTTCTTC. Protein sequence: CASASTGIEQFF.